Each of the 18 T cell receptor beta chains below was sequenced from the same sample in a study of OX40 agonist ivuxolimab in advanced cancers. The data were produced by immunoSEQ multiplex PCR, yet TCRdb's version contains in-frame clones alone and is incomplete. The sample lists over 14,000 clones, around 70% occurring once. The material sequenced was CD4+ or CD8+ T cells sorted from blood, taken in a trial of the OX40 agonist ivuxolimab. The source of these receptors is an adult with an advanced solid tumor such as melanoma, head and neck, liver or kidney cancer.

The chain recombines TRBV7-8 with TRBJ1-1; D is perhaps TRBD1 (6 bases). Germline-derived CDR1 and CDR2 are SGHVS and FQNEAQ. The length of the CDR3 is 16 residues. V lost 5 bases and J 1 base, leaving 17 bases between the germline ends. In DNA form, the CDR3 reads TGTGCCAGCAGCCTAGGAGGCCAGGGGACGAACACTGAAGCTTTCTTT. Residues: CASSLGGQGTNTEAFF.

The chain employs TRBV5-5 and TRBJ2-7; tentatively, D is TRBD2 (5 bases). The ends were cut back, 2 bases at V and 4 bases at J, with 16 bases in the middle. The CDR3 is 15 amino acids. The germline gives CDR1 SGHKS, CDR2 YYEKEE (reference sequence). The CDR3 sequence is CASSFWRTVGYEQYF. CDR3 sequence (DNA): TGTGCCAGCAGCTTTTGGAGGACCGTGGGTTACGAGCAGTACTTC.

The chain links TRBV4-1 to TRBJ1-1; 7 bases align to TRBD1. The trim removed 2 bases at V and 0 bases at J, leaving 0 bases unmatched. This CDR3 comprises 14 residues. Looked up from germline, CDR1 is MGHRA and CDR2 is YSYEKL. The CDR3 sequence: CASSQTGVNTEAFF. CDR3 coding DNA: TGCGCCAGCAGCCAAACAGGGGTGAACACTGAAGCTTTCTTT.

This chain joins TRBV14 and TRBJ2-3; possible D gene TRBD1, 5 bases. V was trimmed by 1 base and J by 2 bases, leaving 10 bases between them. Per the germline V gene, CDR1 is SGHDN and CDR2 is FVKESK. This CDR3 contains 15 residues. The CDR3 sequence is CASSQVRDHTDTQYF. The CDR3 DNA follows: TGTGCCAGCAGCCAAGTCAGGGATCACACAGATACGCAGTATTTT.

The chain links TRBV15 to TRBJ2-1; tentatively, D is TRBD2 (6 bases). Germline CDR1 reads LNHNV; CDR2 reads YYDKDF (reference sequence). There are 16 residues in the CDR3. The V gene lost 5 bases and the J gene lost 3 bases, with 17 bases spanning the gap. This CDR3 is CATSGVMTGVYNEQFF. CDR3 nucleotide sequence: TGTGCCACCAGCGGCGTGATGACGGGAGTCTACAATGAGCAGTTCTTC.

This clone was recorded only once. The chain joins TRBV2 to TRBJ2-7, with D tentatively TRBD2 (5 bases). This CDR3 spans 15 amino acids. Deletions cut 6 bases from V and 5 bases from J, with 20 bases between. CDR1 is SNHLY and CDR2 is FYNNEI in the germline V gene. The CDR3 DNA reads as TGTGCCAGCAGCTACCTCGGGGTAGGTATCGACGAGCAGTACTTC. Translation: CASSYLGVGIDEQYF.

This clone came up once. The V and J genes are TRBV7-6 and TRBJ1-4, with D perhaps matching TRBD1 (6 bases). Germline CDR1 and CDR2: SGHVS and FNYEAQ. The germline V and J ends were trimmed by 6 bases and 7 bases, with 15 bases remaining between them. CDR3 size: 14 residues. The CDR3 spells CASSWTATGEKLFF. CDR3 DNA: TGTGCCAGCAGTTGGACAGCGACAGGTGAAAAACTGTTTTTT.

The V call is TRBV9, the J call TRBJ2-2; 8 bases are shared with TRBD2. J lost 4 bases, V lost 0 bases, and 8 bases had no gene match. The CDR3 loop spans 17 amino acids. Germline assignment: CDR1 SGDLS and CDR2 YYNGEE. Here the CDR3 DNA reads TGTGCCAGCAGCGTAGGGGGTCTAGCGGGCAGCACCGGGGAGCTGTTTTTT. Amino acids: CASSVGGLAGSTGELFF.

J is TRBJ1-2 and V is TRBV2; 7 nucleotides agree with TRBD1. CDR1 is SNHLY and CDR2 is FYNNEI in the germline V gene. V gave up 10 bases and J gave up 8 bases; unmatched junction bases: 10. CDR3 length: 12 residues. The CDR3, as DNA: TGTGCCACCCTGGGAACAGGGGACGGCTACACCTTC. This translates into CATLGTGDGYTF.

This sequence joins TRBV5-6 and TRBJ2-4, with 16 positions matching TRBD2. Per the germline V gene, CDR1 is SGHDT and CDR2 is YYEEEE. V shed 0 bases, J shed 1 base, and the junction held 4 bases outside the gene matches. This CDR3 is 19 amino acids long. CDR3: CASSLGRGLAGGAKNIQYF. The CDR3 DNA sequence: TGTGCCAGCAGCTTGGGCAGGGGACTAGCGGGAGGGGCCAAAAACATTCAGTACTTC.

The rearrangement joins TRBV7-2 to TRBJ2-3; 9 bases map to TRBD2. The CDR3 has 15 residues. Germline CDR1 SGHTA, CDR2 FQGNSA. With V trimmed by 1 base and J by 5 bases, 4 bases remained unmatched. Written as DNA, the CDR3 is TGTGCCAGCAGCTTAGTAGCGGGAGTGGGAGATACGCAGTATTTT. Amino acid sequence: CASSLVAGVGDTQYF.

This chain connects TRBV6-4 to TRBJ2-2; D is perhaps TRBD2 (5 bases). CDR3 length: 14 residues. From germline, CDR1 is MRHNA and CDR2 SNTAGT. Deletions cut 2 bases from V and 6 bases from J, with 10 bases between. CDR3 protein: CASSDSGSPGELFF. CDR3 in DNA: TGTGCCAGCAGTGACAGCGGAAGTCCCGGGGAGCTGTTTTTT.

This clone was picked up a small number of times. The chain uses TRBV6-5 and TRBJ2-1; possible D gene TRBD1, 5 bases. The CDR3 totals 14 residues. Trimming took 6 bases from V and 10 from J, leaving 19 bases between them. Germline-derived CDR1 and CDR2 are MNHEY and SVGAGI. The CDR3 DNA reads TGTGCCAGCAGGCCCTCTAGGGGCCCTTGGGAGCAGTTCTTC. This gives the protein CASRPSRGPWEQFF.

This sequence joins TRBV27 and TRBJ2-7; TRBD1 matches 10 bases. V shed 2 bases, J shed 4 bases, and the junction held 2 bases outside the gene matches. Germline assignment: CDR1 MNHEY and CDR2 SMNVEV (reference sequence). CDR3 length: 14 residues. The CDR3 DNA sequence: TGTGCCAGCAGTTTAGGGACAGGGGTTTACGAGCAGTACTTC. Its protein product is CASSLGTGVYEQYF.

This clone was seen only once. This chain links TRBV6-1 with TRBJ2-3; D may be TRBD2 (6 bases). Germline V gene lookup returns CDR1 MNHNS and CDR2 SASEGT. The CDR3 spans 17 residues. Deletions cut 1 base from V and 1 base from J, with 15 bases between. CDR3 residues: CASSEENSRLGTDTQYF. The CDR3 DNA reads TGTGCCAGCAGTGAAGAGAATTCGAGACTAGGCACAGATACGCAGTATTTT.

The chain recombines TRBV28 with TRBJ2-7, with D possibly being TRBD2 (6 bases). The V end was cut by 2 bases, the J end by 5 bases, with 13 bases between. The CDR3 totals 14 residues. Per germline, CDR1 MDHEN and CDR2 SYDVKM. CDR3 protein: CASSLESGRNEQYF. The CDR3 coding sequence is TGTGCCAGCAGTTTAGAGTCAGGGAGGAACGAGCAGTACTTC.

The chain couples TRBV15 to TRBJ2-1; the match to TRBD2 covers 9 bases. CDR1 and CDR2 (germline): LNHNV, YYDKDF (reference sequence). The CDR3 consists of 20 residues. V gave up 0 bases and J gave up 5 bases; unmatched junction bases: 17. CDR3 in amino acids: CATSRDWVGLALRGHNEQFF. The CDR3 nucleotides read TGTGCCACCAGCAGAGATTGGGTTGGACTAGCGCTACGAGGGCACAATGAGCAGTTCTTC.

The V gene is TRBV10-1, the J gene TRBJ1-1; D may be TRBD1 (5 bases). The CDR3 sequence is 12 residues long. V was trimmed by 5 bases and J by 7 bases, leaving 11 bases between them. Germline lookup yields CDR1 WNHNN and CDR2 SYGVQD (reference sequence). The CDR3 region has the DNA TGCGCCAGCAGTCCCGGGACGAATGAAGCTTTCTTT. It yields the protein CASSPGTNEAFF.